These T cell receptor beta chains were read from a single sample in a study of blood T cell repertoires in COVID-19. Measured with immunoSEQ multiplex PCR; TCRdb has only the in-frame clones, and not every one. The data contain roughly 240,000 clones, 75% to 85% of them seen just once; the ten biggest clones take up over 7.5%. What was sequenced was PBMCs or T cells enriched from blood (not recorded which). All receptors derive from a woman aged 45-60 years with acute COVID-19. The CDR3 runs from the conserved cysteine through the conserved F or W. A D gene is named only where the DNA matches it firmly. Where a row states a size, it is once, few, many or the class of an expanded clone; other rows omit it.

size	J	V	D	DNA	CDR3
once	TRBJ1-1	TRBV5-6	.	TGTGCCAGCAGCTTGCCGACAGGCATTGGGGCTGAAGCTTTCTTT	CASSLPTGIGAEAFF
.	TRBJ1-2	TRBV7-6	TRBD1	TGTGCCAGCAGCTTAGGGCAGGGGGCAAGGAATGGCTACACCTTC	CASSLGQGARNGYTF
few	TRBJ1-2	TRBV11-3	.	TGTGCCAGCAGCTTTTCACAGGGCAACTATGGCTACACCTTC	CASSFSQGNYGYTF
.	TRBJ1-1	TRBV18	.	TGTGCCAGCTCACCACCGGTGGAGGGCGAAGCTTTCTTT	CASSPPVEGEAFF
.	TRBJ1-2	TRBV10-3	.	TGTGCCATCAGCATACAGGGAAACGGCTACACCTTC	CAISIQGNGYTF
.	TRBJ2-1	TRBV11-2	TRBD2	TGTGCCAGCAGCACCGGGACTAGCGGGGGCCATGAGCAGTTCTTC	CASSTGTSGGHEQFF
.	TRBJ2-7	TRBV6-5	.	TGTGCCAGCAGTTACCGACAGAGATACGAGCAGTACTTC	CASSYRQRYEQYF
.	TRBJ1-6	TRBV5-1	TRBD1	TGCGCCAGCAGCCCAGGGGGAAGGCTTGGGAATTCACCCCTCCACTTT	CASSPGGRLGNSPLHF
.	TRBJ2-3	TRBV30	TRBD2	TGTGCCTGGAGTGTACGAGGCGGGGGGGCCGCAGATACGCAGTATTTT	CAWSVRGGGAADTQYF
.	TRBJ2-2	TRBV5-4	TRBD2	TGTGCCAGCAGCTTGGGACTAGCGGGGAACACCGGGGAGCTGTTTTTT	CASSLGLAGNTGELFF
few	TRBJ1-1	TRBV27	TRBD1	TGTGCCAGCAGTTTATCGCGGACAGGGCTTAGGACTAACACTGAAGCTTTCTTT	CASSLSRTGLRTNTEAFF
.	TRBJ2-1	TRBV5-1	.	TGCGCCAGCAGCTCTAACAGTGGGAGCTCCTACAATGAGCAGTTCTTC	CASSSNSGSSYNEQFF
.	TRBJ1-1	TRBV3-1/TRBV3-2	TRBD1	TGTGCCAGCAGCCAAGTTCCAGGGGGGCCCGAAGCTTTCTTT	CASSQVPGGPEAFF
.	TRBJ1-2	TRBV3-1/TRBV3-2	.	TGTGCCAGCAGCCAAGATCAGGGTTTTGGCTACACCTTC	CASSQDQGFGYTF
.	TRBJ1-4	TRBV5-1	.	TGCGCCAGCAGCTTGTGGGCCAACACGGGGGAAAAACTGTTTTTT	CASSLWANTGEKLFF
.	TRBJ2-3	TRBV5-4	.	TGTGCCAGCAGCTTGGTGGAGGGGATTGGTACAGATACGCAGTATTTT	CASSLVEGIGTDTQYF
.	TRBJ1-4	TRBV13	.	TGTGCCAGCTCAACCGGGAGAGGGAGTGAAAAACTGTTTTTT	CASSTGRGSEKLFF
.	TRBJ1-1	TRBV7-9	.	TGTGCCAGCAGCCCTGGCTTGGTCACTGAAGCTTTCTTT	CASSPGLVTEAFF
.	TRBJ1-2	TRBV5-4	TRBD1	TGTGCCAGCAGCTCCCTTGGGGGGGACAGGGTCCACTATGGCTACACCTTC	CASSSLGGDRVHYGYTF
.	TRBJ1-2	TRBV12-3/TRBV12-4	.	TGTGCCAGCAGTTTTTGGCGGAACTATGGCTACACCTTC	CASSFWRNYGYTF
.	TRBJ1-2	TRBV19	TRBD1	TGTGCCAGTAGTGCTAGGACAGGGGCGCCCGGCTACACCTTC	CASSARTGAPGYTF
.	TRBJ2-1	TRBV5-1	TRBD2	TGCGCCAGCAGTTCGGGGGGGCCGGCCAATGAGCAGTTCTTC	CASSSGGPANEQFF
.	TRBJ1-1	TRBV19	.	TGTGCCAGTAGTATAGGCCTGAGGCGGTACACTGAAGCTTTCTTT	CASSIGLRRYTEAFF
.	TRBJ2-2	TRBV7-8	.	TGTGCCAGCAGCTCCAGGGCCCCATTGTCTCCCGGGGAGCTGTTTTTT	CASSSRAPLSPGELFF
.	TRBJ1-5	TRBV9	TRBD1	TGTGCCAGCAGCCCGCCAGGGGGCAACTGGCAGCCCCAGCATTTT	CASSPPGGNWQPQHF
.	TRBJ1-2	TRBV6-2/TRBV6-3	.	TGTGCCAGCAGTTCACCGACAGATTTCTATGGCTACACCTTC	CASSSPTDFYGYTF
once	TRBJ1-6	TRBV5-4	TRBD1	TGTGCCAGCAGCCCTAGACAGGGGGAAGTCCCACCCCTCCACTTT	CASSPRQGEVPPLHF
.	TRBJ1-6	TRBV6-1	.	TGTGCCAGCAGTGAAAACCCCGGGGTCAATTCACCCCTCCACTTT	CASSENPGVNSPLHF
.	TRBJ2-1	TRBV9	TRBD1	TGTGCCAGCAGCGTAGTAGGGACAGGGGGTACTGAGCAGTTCTTC	CASSVVGTGGTEQFF
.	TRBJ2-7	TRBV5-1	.	TGCGCCACTCCGGGACACGGAGGACTCTACGAGCAGTACTTC	CATPGHGGLYEQYF
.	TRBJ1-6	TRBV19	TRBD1	TGTGCCAGTCAACTGACAGGGGGGGATTCACCCCTCCACTTT	CASQLTGGDSPLHF
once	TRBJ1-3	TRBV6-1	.	TGTGCCAGCAGTGACCTCGCTGGAAACACCATATATTTT	CASSDLAGNTIYF
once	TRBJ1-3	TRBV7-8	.	TGTGCCAGCAGCTTACGGGCCGAGGGCATCCTCTCTGGAAACACCATATATTTT	CASSLRAEGILSGNTIYF
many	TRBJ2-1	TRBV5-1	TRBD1	TGCGCCAGCAGCCAACAGGGGTGGAACCGTGAGCAGTTCTTC	CASSQQGWNREQFF
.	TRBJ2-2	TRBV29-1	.	TGCAGCGTTGCCACAGGAACCGGGGAGCTGTTTTTT	CSVATGTGELFF
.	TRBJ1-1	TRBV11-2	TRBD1	TGTGCCAGCAGCTTAGGAGGGGGCGGCGAAGCTTTCTTT	CASSLGGGGEAFF
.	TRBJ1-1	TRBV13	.	TGTGCCAGCAGCAGAAGACAGTACACTGAAGCTTTCTTT	CASSRRQYTEAFF
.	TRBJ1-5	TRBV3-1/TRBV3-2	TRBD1	TGTGCCAGCAGCCAAGCCGGAGGGACAGGGGTAGTTCAGCCCCAGCATTTT	CASSQAGGTGVVQPQHF
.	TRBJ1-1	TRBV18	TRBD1	TGTGCCAGCTCACCACGGACAGGTGAAGCTTTCTTT	CASSPRTGEAFF
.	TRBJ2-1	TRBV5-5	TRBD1	TGTGCCAGCAGCTTGGACCCGGGACAGTACAATGAGCAGTTCTTC	CASSLDPGQYNEQFF
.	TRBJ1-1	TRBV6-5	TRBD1	TGTGCCAGCTGCACAGGGGGGTGGGCTGAAGCTTTCTTT	CASCTGGWAEAFF
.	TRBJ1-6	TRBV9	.	TGTGCCAGCAGCTCCCAGGGGAGTTCACCCCTCCACTTT	CASSSQGSSPLHF
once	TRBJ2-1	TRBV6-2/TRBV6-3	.	TGTGCCAGCAGTTATGGGCAGGATGTTTACAATGAGCAGTTCTTC	CASSYGQDVYNEQFF
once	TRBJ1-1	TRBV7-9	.	TGTGCCAGCAGCTTATTTCGGAACAGGGCTGTTGAAGCTTTCTTT	CASSLFRNRAVEAFF
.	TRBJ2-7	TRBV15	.	TGTGCCACCAGCAGAGTTGGAGGGAACTCCTACGAGCAGTACTTC	CATSRVGGNSYEQYF
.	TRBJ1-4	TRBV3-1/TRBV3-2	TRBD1	TGTGCCAGCAGCCAAGGACAGGGTCCTGAAAAACTGTTTTTT	CASSQGQGPEKLFF
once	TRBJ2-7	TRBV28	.	TGTGCCAGCAGTAGGGGGGGAATTGACTACGAGCAGTACTTC	CASSRGGIDYEQYF
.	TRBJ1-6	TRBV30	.	.	CAWSVLLSPLHF
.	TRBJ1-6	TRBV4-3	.	TGCGCCAGCAGCCAAGTTCAGGGTCGGGATTCACCCCTCCACTTT	CASSQVQGRDSPLHF
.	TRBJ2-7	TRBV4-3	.	TGCGCCAGCAGCCAAGATGGGACATCCCCCTACGAGCAGTACTTC	CASSQDGTSPYEQYF
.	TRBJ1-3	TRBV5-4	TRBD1	TGTGCCAGCAGCCGTGACAGGGGCTCTGGAAACACCATATATTTT	CASSRDRGSGNTIYF
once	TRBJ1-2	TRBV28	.	TGTGCCAGCAGTGCCCCAGGGGCTCACTATGGCTACACCTTC	CASSAPGAHYGYTF
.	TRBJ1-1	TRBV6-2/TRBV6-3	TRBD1	TGTGCCAGCAGTTACCGGGCAGGGGGGATGAACACTGAAGCTTTCTTT	CASSYRAGGMNTEAFF
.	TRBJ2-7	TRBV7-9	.	TGTGCCAGCAGCCGCGATCGGGGGGCGCAGACGAACGAGCAGTACTTC	CASSRDRGAQTNEQYF
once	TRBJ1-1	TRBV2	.	TGTGCCAGCAGTGATCCCTGGAACACTGAAGCTTTCTTT	CASSDPWNTEAFF